The 24 T cell receptor beta chains in this list originate from one sample, sequenced in a study of human T cells and chemical hapten exposure. TCRdb called the RACE reads again in MiXCR, with one record for every CDR3 protein. The sample holds more than 65,000 distinct CDR3 sequences, approximately 35% seen once. Regarding time point: patch test 1, 2 weeks after DPC sensitization. The treatment was: therapeutic diphenylcyclopropenone sensitization with weekly scalp DPC. The sample was whole blood, taken in connection with sensitization to the hapten diphenylcyclopropenone (DPC). These receptors all come from a man in his forties or fifties with alopecia areata. Some clones in this sample may be carry-over from other donors' samples.

This clonotype came up a few times. The chain combines TRBV14 with TRBJ2-3; 9 bases align to TRBD1. Germline assignment: CDR1 SGHDN and CDR2 FVKESK. J was trimmed by 4 bases and V by 2 bases; bases with no gene match: 7. CDR3 size: 16 residues. This CDR3 is CASSQTGGLVADTQYF. CDR3 DNA sequence: TGTGCCAGCAGCCAAACAGGGGGCTTGGTTGCAGATACGCAGTATTTT.

V and J are TRBV12-3 or TRBV12-4 and TRBJ2-7; 16 nucleotides line up with TRBD2. This CDR3 comprises 15 residues. V trimming: 6 bases; J trimming: 5 bases; junction bases outside the gene matches: 4. As DNA, the CDR3 is TGTGCCAGCAGGCCCGGGACTAGCGGGAGGGACGAGCAGTACTTC. It encodes CASRPGTSGRDEQYF.

The chain combines TRBV3-1 with TRBJ2-7; D might be TRBD1 (6 bases). Germline CDR1 is LGHDT and CDR2 is YNNKEL (reference sequence). The V end was cut by 4 bases, the J end by 4 bases, with 11 bases between. The CDR3 sequence is 13 residues long. CDR3 nucleotides: TGTGCCAGCAGCCCCCGGACAGTATACGAGCAGTACTTC. Translating it yields CASSPRTVYEQYF.

The gene calls are TRBV5-1 and TRBJ2-7; D perhaps matches TRBD2 (5 bases). CDR3 length: 15 amino acids. Trimming removed 0 bases from V and 2 bases from J, with 12 bases in between. CDR1 is SGHRS and CDR2 is YFSETQ in the germline V gene. CDR3 DNA: TGCGCCAGCAGCTTGGCCCCGGACTTGCCCTACGAGCAGTACTTC. This sequence encodes CASSLAPDLPYEQYF.

The J gene is TRBJ2-3, the V gene TRBV28, with TRBD2 as a possible D gene (6 bases). The CDR3 loop spans 16 amino acids. Germline V lookup: CDR1 MDHEN, CDR2 SYDVKM. The ends were cut back, 5 bases at V and 1 base at J, with 16 bases in the middle. Written as DNA, the CDR3 is TGTGCCAGCAGTGTGCTGGGCGGGGAGGGCACAGATACGCAGTATTTT. Encoded protein: CASSVLGGEGTDTQYF.

The chain carries TRBV9 and TRBJ2-2; D uncertain. This CDR3 is 12 amino acids long. Per germline, CDR1 SGDLS and CDR2 YYNGEE. V shed 0 bases and J shed 5 bases, with 2 bases lying between them. In DNA, the CDR3 is TGTGCCAGCAGCGTAGGAACCGGGGAGCTGTTTTTT. The encoded protein is CASSVGTGELFF. The variable domain in full, completed from reference TRBV9 and TRBJ2-2, reads DSGVTQTPKHLITATGQRVTLRCSPRSGDLSVYWYQQSLDQGLQFLIQYYNGEERAKGNILERFSAQQFPDLHSELNLSSLELGDSALYFCASSVGTGELFFGEGSRLTVL.

This clonotype was recorded a few times. The chain combines TRBV5-1 with TRBJ1-1, with 9 bases matching TRBD1. The CDR3 loop spans 13 amino acids. After removal of 2 bases from V and 11 bases from J, the junction contained 7 bases not matched to a gene. Germline V gene sequence: CDR1 SGHRS, CDR2 YFSETQ. The CDR3 sequence is CASSFGTGQSAFF. For the CDR3, the DNA is TGCGCCAGCAGCTTTGGGACAGGGCAGTCGGCTTTCTTT.

There are a few counts of this clonotype. The chain is built from TRBV7-2 and TRBJ1-5, with 7 bases aligning to TRBD1. V lost 3 bases and J lost 4; bases outside the gene matches: 9. The germline V gene encodes CDR1 SGHTA and CDR2 FQGNSA. The CDR3 is 16 amino acids. The CDR3 protein is CASSLGYRGPNQPQHF. In DNA, the CDR3 is TGTGCCAGCAGCTTGGGATACAGGGGCCCAAATCAGCCCCAGCATTTT. Full variable domain (outside the CDR3, taken from reference TRBV7-2 and TRBJ1-5): GAGVSQSPSNKVTEKGKDVELRCDPISGHTALYWYRQSLGQGLEFLIYFQGNSAPDKSGLPSDRFSAERTGGSVSTLTIQRTQQEDSAVYLCASSLGYRGPNQPQHFGDGTRLSIL.

The gene calls are TRBV9 and TRBJ2-2; D may be TRBD1 or TRBD2 (6 bases each). This CDR3 is 16 amino acids long. Trimming removed 0 bases at V and 5 bases at J, with 14 bases between. Germline lookup yields CDR1 SGDLS and CDR2 YYNGEE. CDR3: CASSVAGERGTGELFF. CDR3 in DNA: TGTGCCAGCAGCGTAGCGGGGGAGAGGGGGACCGGGGAGCTGTTTTTT.

This clonotype was observed a handful of times. The chain recombines TRBV7-2 with TRBJ2-7; 7 bases align to TRBD1. The CDR3 is 15 amino acids. CDR1 and CDR2 (germline): SGHTA, FQGNSA. Unmatched junction bases numbered 10, after V lost 5 bases and J lost 3 bases. CDR3 region: CASSPEGDSFYEQYF. CDR3 in DNA: TGTGCCAGCAGCCCCGAGGGGGACAGCTTCTACGAGCAGTACTTC.

This clonotype was detected only a few times. The chain couples TRBV4-2 to TRBJ2-4; 7 bases are shared with TRBD2. Germline trimming cut 2 bases from V and 0 bases from J; bases unmatched to any gene: 13. This CDR3 has 19 amino acids. In germline, CDR1 is LGHNA, CDR2 YNFKEQ. The CDR3 is CASSQYILNSGVAKNIQYF. As DNA, the CDR3 is TGTGCCAGCAGCCAATACATACTTAACAGCGGGGTAGCCAAAAACATTCAGTACTTC.

The chain employs TRBV5-1 and TRBJ1-1, with TRBD1 as a possible D gene (6 bases). Germline V gene data show CDR1 as SGHRS and CDR2 as YFSETQ. The CDR3 has 14 residues. Deletions cut 0 bases from V and 7 bases from J, with 13 bases between. The CDR3 loop reads CASSLDGTSIEAFF. Written as DNA, the CDR3 is TGCGCCAGCAGCTTGGACGGGACAAGCATTGAAGCTTTCTTT. The full variable domain, with the rest looked up from reference TRBV5-1 and TRBJ1-1, is KAGVTQTPRYLIKTRGQQVTLSCSPISGHRSVSWYQQTPGQGLQFLFEYFSETQRNKGNFPGRFSGRQFSNSRSEMNVSTLELGDSALYLCASSLDGTSIEAFFGQGTRLTVV.

The CDR3 spells CASSLGGTPYEQYF. CDR3 DNA sequence: TGTGCCAGCAGCTTGGGAGGGACCCCCTACGAGCAGTACTTC. The J gene is TRBJ2-7, the V gene TRBV5-5; D is possibly TRBD1 or TRBD2 (5 bases each). This CDR3 is 14 amino acids long. Germline V lookup: CDR1 SGHKS, CDR2 YYEKEE (reference sequence). The ends were cut back, 0 bases at V and 2 bases at J, with 9 bases in the middle.

The sample holds a few counts of this clonotype. CDR3 loop: CASSLGAGETQYF. The CDR3 DNA follows: TGTGCCAGCAGCTTAGGAGCGGGAGAGACCCAGTACTTC. The rearrangement joins TRBV7-2 to TRBJ2-5, with D possibly being TRBD2 (6 bases). CDR3 length: 13 residues. Trimming removed 1 base at V and 4 bases at J, with 7 bases between. The V gene's germline CDR1 is SGHTA and CDR2 FQGNSA.

V usage is TRBV20-1 and J usage is TRBJ2-2; 9 nucleotides match TRBD1. The germline gives CDR1 DFQATT, CDR2 SNEGSKA (reference sequence). Losses at the gene ends were 1 base for V and 2 bases for J; bases not matched to a gene: 2. CDR3 size: 15 residues. The CDR3 here is CSARGQGVNTGELFF. The CDR3 DNA follows: TGCAGTGCTAGAGGACAGGGGGTCAACACCGGGGAGCTGTTTTTT.

The chain carries TRBV3-1 and TRBJ2-6; no reliable D call. Trimming left V 2 bases short and J 1 base short, with 18 bases between. CDR1 LGHDT and CDR2 YNNKEL come from the germline V gene (reference sequence). The CDR3 runs to 19 residues. CDR3 sequence (DNA): TGTGCCAGCAGCCAACTAGGAGAAATTCAGGTTTCTGGGGCCAACGTCCTGACTTTC. Protein: CASSQLGEIQVSGANVLTF.

The chain employs TRBV7-6 and TRBJ1-4; D remains ambiguous. Germline lookup yields CDR1 SGHVS and CDR2 FNYEAQ. The V end lost 2 bases, the J end lost 1 base, and 14 bases lay between the germline ends. This CDR3 spans 17 amino acids. The CDR3 reads CASSLWPTGGTNEKLFF. CDR3 bases: TGTGCCAGCAGCTTATGGCCCACCGGCGGAACTAATGAAAAACTGTTTTTT. Drawing the rest from reference TRBV7-6 and TRBJ1-4, the complete variable domain is GAGVSQSPRYKVTKRGQDVALRCDPISGHVSLYWYRQALGQGPEFLTYFNYEAQQDKSGLPNDRFSAERPEGSISTLTIQRTEQRDSAMYRCASSLWPTGGTNEKLFFGSGTQLSVL.

The V call is TRBV18, the J call TRBJ1-1; D possibly corresponds to TRBD1 (6 bases). The CDR3 has 12 amino acids. Germline values: CDR1 KGHSH, CDR2 LQKENI. V gave up 4 bases and J gave up 7 bases, with 10 bases separating them. Here the CDR3 DNA reads TGTGCCAGCTCACAAAGGACAGTTGAAGCTTTCTTT. Translation gives CASSQRTVEAFF.

There are a few counts of this clonotype. The chain combines TRBV27 with TRBJ1-1, with 8 bases fitting TRBD1. CDR1 MNHEY and CDR2 SMNVEV come from the germline V gene (reference sequence). Unmatched junction bases numbered 13, after V lost 4 bases and J lost 3 bases. This CDR3 region has 17 residues. The CDR3 DNA is TGTGCCAGCAGTTATAACTTCCAGGGGGCGCGGGACACTGAAGCTTTCTTT. This sequence encodes CASSYNFQGARDTEAFF.

V usage is TRBV6-6 and J usage is TRBJ2-3; no definite D call. Germline loops: CDR1 MNHNY, CDR2 SVGAGI (reference sequence). The CDR3 extends over 16 amino acids. Trimming stripped 0 bases from V and 4 bases from J, with 14 bases between. In DNA form, the CDR3 reads TGTGCCAGCAGTTACTCGGGTGCGAAGGGTGCAGATACGCAGTATTTT. This codes for CASSYSGAKGADTQYF.

This clonotype appeared once. V and J are TRBV20-1 and TRBJ1-1, with 7 bases matching TRBD1. After removal of 1 base from V and 3 bases from J, the junction contained 11 bases not matched to a gene. The CDR3 consists of 16 residues. Germline V CDR1 and CDR2: DFQATT, SNEGSKA (reference sequence). Here the CDR3 reads CSARGPQGGVDTEAFF. The CDR3 coding sequence is TGCAGTGCTAGAGGGCCCCAGGGGGGGGTGGACACTGAAGCTTTCTTT.

On this clonotype: At one boundary the junction diverges from the germline segment, which might be a read error. The chain employs TRBV14 and TRBJ1-1; D possibly corresponds to TRBD1 (5 bases). The CDR3 covers 13 residues. Germline V lookup: CDR1 SGHDN, CDR2 FVKESK. This CDR3 reads CASSHPGNTETFF. DNA of the CDR3: TGTGCCAGCAGCCACCCAGGGAACACTGAAACTTTCTTT.

The J gene is TRBJ2-1, the V gene TRBV4-1; 10 nucleotides align to TRBD2. Trimming took 2 bases from V and 9 from J; bases not matched to a gene: 7. CDR1 MGHRA and CDR2 YSYEKL come from the germline V gene. There are 15 residues in the CDR3. The CDR3 DNA is TGCGCCAGCAGCCAACAGCTAGCGGGAGCGGGTGAGCAGTTCTTC. It yields the protein CASSQQLAGAGEQFF.

The V call is TRBV7-2, the J call TRBJ2-2; TRBD2 is a possible D gene (5 bases). CDR3 length: 17 amino acids. V lost 7 bases to trimming and J lost 1 base, with 19 bases between them. CDR1 and CDR2 from the germline V gene are SGHTA and FQGNSA. The CDR3 bases are TGTGCCAGCAACTTTCGGTCCAACCGGGGGAACACCGGGGAGCTGTTTTTT. Translating it yields CASNFRSNRGNTGELFF.